This is a list of T cell receptor beta chains from one sample in a study of T cell responses to AZD1222 COVID-19 vaccine. The assay was immunoSEQ multiplex PCR, and TCRdb's table has in-frame clones only and misses some. Among 150,000 to 200,000 clones, just over 90% were seen once, and the ten largest hold around 3.6%. The material sequenced was peripheral blood, taken 28 days after the second dose of the MenACWY control vaccine. The receptors stem from an adult who received the MenACWY meningococcal vaccine as a control. Each CDR3 is given with its conserved first and last residue. The D gene is left open where the match is weak. Where a row states a size, it is once, few, many or the class of an expanded clone; other rows omit it.

j_call,d_call,clone_size,v_call,cdr3_aa,cdr3_nt
TRBJ2-1,TRBD2,-,TRBV9,CASSGRLAGVRNEQFF,TGTGCCAGCAGCGGCCGGCTAGCGGGAGTTCGCAATGAGCAGTTCTTC
TRBJ2-3,-,-,TRBV6-5,CASTQADTQYF,TGTGCCAGCACCCAAGCAGATACGCAGTATTTT
TRBJ2-7,TRBD1,-,TRBV5-4,CASSLGGQGAYEQYF,TGTGCCAGCAGCTTGGGGGGACAGGGGGCCTACGAGCAGTACTTC
TRBJ1-1,-,-,TRBV19,CASSIQGGTEAFF,TGTGCCAGTAGTATACAGGGAGGCACTGAAGCTTTCTTT
TRBJ2-6,TRBD2,once,TRBV19,CASGPIGLAGGPGGANVLTF,TGTGCCAGTGGTCCGATCGGACTAGCGGGAGGCCCCGGGGGGGCCAACGTCCTGACTTTC
TRBJ2-1,TRBD1,-,TRBV4-2,CASSRGQDSYNEQFF,TGTGCCAGCAGCCGGGGACAGGACTCCTACAATGAGCAGTTCTTC
TRBJ1-6,-,-,TRBV5-1,CASSPSGSDLATLHF,TGCGCCAGCAGCCCATCCGGGTCCGACTTAGCGACCCTCCACTTT
TRBJ2-7,-,-,TRBV6-5,CASSRKPYRDYEQYF,TGTGCCAGCAGTCGAAAACCCTACAGGGATTACGAGCAGTACTTC
TRBJ2-4,TRBD2,few,TRBV10-3,CAISESTTSGRNIQYF,TGTGCCATCAGTGAGTCGACTACTAGCGGGAGAAACATTCAGTACTTC
TRBJ1-2,-,-,TRBV10-3,CAISELGQGRGGYTF,TGTGCCATCAGTGAACTCGGTCAGGGGAGGGGCGGCTACACCTTC
TRBJ2-3,-,-,TRBV6-2/TRBV6-3,CASSYSFNTDTQYF,TGTGCCAGCAGTTACTCTTTTAACACAGATACGCAGTATTTT
TRBJ2-3,TRBD2,-,TRBV29-1,CSELAGLTDTQYF,TGCAGCGAGCTAGCGGGACTAACAGATACGCAGTATTTT
TRBJ1-4,TRBD1,-,TRBV7-9,CASSFRGTADEKLFF,TGTGCCAGCAGCTTCCGCGGGACAGCCGATGAAAAACTGTTTTTT
TRBJ2-7,-,few,TRBV10-2,CASREDSSYEQYF,TGCGCCAGCAGGGAGGACAGCTCCTACGAGCAGTACTTC
TRBJ1-2,-,-,TRBV29-1,CSVDWGGYTF,TGCAGCGTCGACTGGGGGGGCTACACCTTC
TRBJ2-7,TRBD2,-,TRBV10-3,CAISEPTSGARYEQYF,TGTGCCATCAGTGAGCCGACTAGCGGGGCCCGTTACGAGCAGTACTTC
TRBJ2-1,-,-,TRBV7-2,CASSLGRGSSSYNEQFF,TGTGCCAGCAGCTTAGGACGCGGTTCCAGCTCCTACAATGAGCAGTTCTTC
TRBJ2-3,-,-,TRBV5-1,CASSWEGRITRTDTQYF,TGCGCCAGCAGCTGGGAAGGACGGATTACTCGCACAGATACGCAGTATTTT
TRBJ1-4,TRBD1,-,TRBV18,CASSRLTGGTNEKLFF,TGTGCCAGCTCACGCCTCACAGGGGGGACTAATGAAAAACTGTTTTTT
TRBJ1-1,TRBD1,-,TRBV4-1,CASSQGGRTGRNTEAFF,TGCGCCAGCAGCCAAGGGGGGCGGACAGGAAGGAACACTGAAGCTTTCTTT
TRBJ2-1,-,-,TRBV2,CASRASIPPNEQFF,TGTGCCAGCAGGGCCTCTATTCCCCCCAATGAGCAGTTCTTC
TRBJ2-5,-,-,TRBV18,CASSPPSSGRGLGETQYF,TGTGCCAGCTCACCACCAAGTTCGGGCAGGGGCCTCGGGGAGACCCAGTACTTC
TRBJ2-6,-,few,TRBV7-2,CASSSRSSGANVLTF,TGTGCCAGCAGCTCCAGGAGCTCTGGGGCCAACGTCCTGACTTTC
TRBJ2-6,TRBD2,once,TRBV6-2/TRBV6-3,CASSYASGRGSGANVLTF,TGTGCCAGCAGTTACGCTAGCGGGCGGGGCTCTGGGGCCAACGTCCTGACTTTC
TRBJ1-6,-,-,TRBV5-1,CASSLSTAENSPLHF,TGCGCCAGCAGCTTGAGTACGGCGGAGAATTCACCCCTCCACTTT
TRBJ2-1,-,-,TRBV27,CASSDQKRGSSYNEQFF,TGTGCCAGCAGCGATCAAAAAAGGGGAAGCTCCTACAATGAGCAGTTCTTC
TRBJ1-5,-,-,TRBV7-8,CASSLAPSQGGQPQHF,TGTGCCAGCAGCTTAGCGCCGAGCCAGGGCGGTCAGCCCCAGCATTTT
TRBJ2-3,-,-,TRBV27,CASSAHTDTQYF,TGTGCCAGCAGTGCTCACACAGATACGCAGTATTTT
TRBJ2-1,TRBD2,-,TRBV7-3,CASSATSGRAKNEQFF,TGTGCCAGCAGCGCTACTAGCGGGAGGGCCAAGAATGAGCAGTTCTTC
TRBJ1-4,-,-,TRBV3-1/TRBV3-2,CASSQRAVREKLFF,TGTGCCAGCAGCCAAAGGGCCGTGCGGGAAAAACTGTTTTTT
TRBJ2-1,-,once,TRBV2,CARGLRAGHEQFF,TGTGCCAGAGGGCTCAGGGCGGGCCATGAGCAGTTCTTC